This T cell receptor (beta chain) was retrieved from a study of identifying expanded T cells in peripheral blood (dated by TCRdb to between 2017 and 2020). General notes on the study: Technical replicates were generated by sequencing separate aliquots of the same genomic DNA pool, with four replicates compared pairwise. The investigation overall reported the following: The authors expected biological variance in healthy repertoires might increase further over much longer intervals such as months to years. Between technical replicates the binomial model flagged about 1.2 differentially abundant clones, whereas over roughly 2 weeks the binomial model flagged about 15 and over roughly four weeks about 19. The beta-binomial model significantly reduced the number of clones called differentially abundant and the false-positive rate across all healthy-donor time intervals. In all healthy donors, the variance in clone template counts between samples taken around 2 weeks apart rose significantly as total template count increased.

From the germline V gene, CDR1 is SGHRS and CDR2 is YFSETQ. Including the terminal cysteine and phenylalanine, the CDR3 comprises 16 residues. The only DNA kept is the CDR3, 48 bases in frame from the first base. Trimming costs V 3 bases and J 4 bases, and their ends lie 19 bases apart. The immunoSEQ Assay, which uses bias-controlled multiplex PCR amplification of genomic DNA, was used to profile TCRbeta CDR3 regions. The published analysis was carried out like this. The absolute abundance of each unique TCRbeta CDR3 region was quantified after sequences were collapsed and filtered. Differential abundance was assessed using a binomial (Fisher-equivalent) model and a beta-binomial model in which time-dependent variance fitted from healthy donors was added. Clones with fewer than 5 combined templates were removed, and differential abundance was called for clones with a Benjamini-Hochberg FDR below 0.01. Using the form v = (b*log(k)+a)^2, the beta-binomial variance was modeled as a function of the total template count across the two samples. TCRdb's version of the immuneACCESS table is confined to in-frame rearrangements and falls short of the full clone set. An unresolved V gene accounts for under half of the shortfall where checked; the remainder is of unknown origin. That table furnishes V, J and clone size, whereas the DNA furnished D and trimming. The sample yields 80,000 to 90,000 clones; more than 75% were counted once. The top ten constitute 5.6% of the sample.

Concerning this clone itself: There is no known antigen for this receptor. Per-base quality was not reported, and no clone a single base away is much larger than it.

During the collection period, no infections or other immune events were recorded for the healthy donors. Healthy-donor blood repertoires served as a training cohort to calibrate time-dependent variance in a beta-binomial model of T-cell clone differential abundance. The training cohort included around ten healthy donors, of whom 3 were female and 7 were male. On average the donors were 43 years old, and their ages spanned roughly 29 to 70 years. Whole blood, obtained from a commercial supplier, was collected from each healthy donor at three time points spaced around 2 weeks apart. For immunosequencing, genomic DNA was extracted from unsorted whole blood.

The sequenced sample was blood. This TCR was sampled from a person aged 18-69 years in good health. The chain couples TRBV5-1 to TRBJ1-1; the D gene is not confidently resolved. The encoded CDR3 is CASSSGWSADTTEAFF. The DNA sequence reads TGCGCCAGCAGCTCAGGTTGGTCGGCGGATACCACTGAAGCTTTCTTT. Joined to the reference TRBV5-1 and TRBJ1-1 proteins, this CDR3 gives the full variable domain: KAGVTQTPRYLIKTRGQQVTLSCSPISGHRSVSWYQQTPGQGLQFLFEYFSETQRNKGNFPGRFSGRQFSNSRSEMNVSTLELGDSALYLCASSSGWSADTTEAFFGQGTRLTVV.